This entry lists 18 T cell receptor beta chains sequenced from one sample in a study of spatial heterogeneity in lung cancer. The time point is: blood at routine non-recurrence follow-up after resection. One entry per CDR3 protein results from TCRdb running MiXCR on the 5' RACE reads. The sample yields roughly 72,000 distinct CDR3 sequences, roughly 8.9% seen once. The sample in question was PBMCs, obtained at follow-up. The receptors were gathered from a female donor with early-stage non-small cell lung cancer.

This clonotype was detected many times. This rearrangement joins TRBV19 to TRBJ2-7, with D possibly TRBD1 on 5 matching bases. Germline V gene data show CDR1 as LNHDA and CDR2 as SQIVND (reference sequence). The V end lost 1 base, the J end lost 4 bases, and 8 bases lay between the germline ends. The CDR3 consists of 13 residues. The CDR3 bases are TGTGCCAGTAGTATAGCGGACAAGTACGAGCAGTACTTC. Its translation is CASSIADKYEQYF.

Only one count was recorded for this clonotype. The CDR3 spells CASHSGRTYNEQFF. The CDR3 nucleotides read TGTGCCAGCCACAGCGGGAGGACTTACAATGAGCAGTTCTTC. The chain joins TRBV3-1 to TRBJ2-1; 9 bases line up with TRBD2. The CDR3 contains 14 residues. Germline V gene data show CDR1 as LGHDT and CDR2 as YNNKEL (reference sequence). After removal of 8 bases from V and 4 bases from J, the junction contained 6 bases not matched to a gene.

This clonotype was observed at least ten times. V gene TRBV10-3 combines with J gene TRBJ2-2; D may be TRBD2 (5 bases). The germline V gene encodes CDR1 ENHRY and CDR2 SYGVKD. Trimming left V 5 bases short and J 5 bases short, with 12 bases between. The CDR3 extends over 14 amino acids. The CDR3 protein is CAISWESETGELFF. CDR3 bases: TGTGCCATCAGTTGGGAGTCGGAAACCGGGGAGCTGTTTTTT.

This clonotype was observed many times. The chain is built from TRBV7-9 and TRBJ2-3; weak D call: TRBD2 (6 bases). V gave up 1 base and J gave up 0 bases, with 8 bases separating them. This CDR3 region has 15 residues. The germline CDR1 and CDR2 sequences are SEHNR and FQNEAQ (reference sequence). As DNA, the CDR3 is TGTGCCAGCAGCTTAGTAGCGGCTAGCACAGATACGCAGTATTTT. Its translation: CASSLVAASTDTQYF.

This clonotype was picked up many times. CDR3 nucleotides: TGTGCCAGCAGCTTGGGCGGGAGAAGGTTCAATACAGATACGCAGTATTTT. Protein: CASSLGGRRFNTDTQYF. The chain links TRBV5-4 to TRBJ2-3, with 7 positions matching TRBD2. V dropped 0 bases and J dropped 3; count of bases not matched to a gene: 10. The CDR3 is 17 residues long. Germline CDR1 reads SGHNT; CDR2 reads YYREEE (reference sequence).

The sample holds a few counts of this clonotype. V usage is TRBV29-1 and J usage is TRBJ1-4, with a tentative D call TRBD1 (5 bases). Trimming pared 4 bases from V and 8 bases from J, leaving 14 bases between. Germline V gives CDR1 SQVTM, CDR2 ANQGSEA. The CDR3 is made up of 13 amino acids. CDR3 region: CSVADSPEEKLFF. The DNA for the CDR3 is TGCAGCGTTGCAGACAGTCCTGAGGAAAAACTGTTTTTT.

This clonotype has at least ten counts. The V and J genes are TRBV6-1 and TRBJ2-1; 8 bases match TRBD1. This CDR3 contains 15 residues. The ends lost 5 bases at V and 5 bases at J; junction bases unmatched: 8. Germline V gene sequence: CDR1 MNHNS, CDR2 SASEGT. This CDR3 is CASSTTGGGDNEQFF. CDR3 bases: TGTGCCAGCAGTACTACAGGGGGAGGCGACAATGAGCAGTTCTTC.

This clonotype was detected ten times or more. The rearrangement uses TRBV7-8 and TRBJ2-2; D is perhaps TRBD2 (7 bases). Per germline, CDR1 SGHVS and CDR2 FQNEAQ. The CDR3 consists of 17 residues. Trimming cost V 5 bases and J 1 base, with 17 bases left between them. The CDR3 DNA reads TGTGCCAGCAGCGAACGGGCGGGGGCGGTGAACACCGGGGAGCTGTTTTTT. This codes for CASSERAGAVNTGELFF.

This clonotype appeared a few times. The V and J genes are TRBV19 and TRBJ2-1; TRBD2 is a possible D gene (5 bases). This CDR3 region has 15 residues. V was shortened by 9 bases and J by 3 bases, with 18 bases between the two germline ends. Germline assignment: CDR1 LNHDA and CDR2 SQIVND (reference sequence). The CDR3 nucleotides read TGTGCCAGCACAAAAACGGGATCAGACTACAATGAGCAGTTCTTC. Translating gives CASTKTGSDYNEQFF.

This clonotype has at least ten counts. J is TRBJ2-5 and V is TRBV6-6, with 10 bases matching TRBD2. Trimming took 8 bases from V and 3 from J; bases not matched to a gene: 6. Germline lookup yields CDR1 MNHNY and CDR2 SVGAGI (reference sequence). This CDR3 is 14 amino acids long. CDR3 protein: CASSPSGREETQYF. As DNA, the CDR3 is TGTGCCAGCTCGCCTAGCGGGAGAGAAGAGACCCAGTACTTC.

This clonotype was counted only a few times. The chain links TRBV7-6 to TRBJ1-1; TRBD1 is a possible D gene (5 bases). Looked up from germline, CDR1 is SGHVS and CDR2 is FNYEAQ. V gave up 5 bases and J gave up 10 bases, with 17 bases separating them. CDR3 length: 13 residues. The CDR3 reads CASSPRDLSAAFF. DNA of the CDR3: TGTGCCAGCAGCCCCCGGGACTTATCGGCAGCTTTCTTT.

This clonotype has just a few counts. V gene TRBV20-1 combines with J gene TRBJ2-7; 10 bases match TRBD2. J gave up 0 bases and V 6 bases, and 5 bases lay outside the gene matches. In germline, CDR1 is DFQATT, CDR2 SNEGSKA (reference sequence). The CDR3 totals 14 residues. The CDR3 nucleotides are TGCAGTGCAGTACTAGCGGGACTCTCCTACGAGCAGTACTTC. Its translation is CSAVLAGLSYEQYF.

This clonotype was counted at least ten times. This rearrangement joins TRBV6-5 to TRBJ1-2; D gene ambiguous. V was shortened by 0 bases and J by 2 bases, with 10 bases between the two germline ends. Germline V gene sequence: CDR1 MNHEY, CDR2 SVGAGI. This CDR3 is 15 amino acids long. CDR3 sequence (DNA): TGTGCCAGCAGTTACTCGCGACAAGGGAACTATGGCTACACCTTC. As protein: CASSYSRQGNYGYTF.

V usage is TRBV6-2 or TRBV6-3 and J usage is TRBJ2-4; D is ambiguous. The CDR3 length is 12 residues. Trimming cost V 8 bases and J 5 bases, with 10 bases left between them. CDR1 is MNHEY and CDR2 is SVGEGT in the germline V gene. The chain's CDR3 is CASARFQNIQYF. The CDR3 region has the DNA TGTGCCAGCGCCCGGTTTCAAAACATTCAGTACTTC.

This clonotype was counted many times. This chain uses TRBV10-3 with TRBJ2-5, with unresolved D. Deletions cut 3 bases from V and 5 bases from J, with 10 bases between. Germline loops: CDR1 ENHRY, CDR2 SYGVKD. This CDR3 is built from 13 residues. CDR3 residues: CAISEYRSETQYF. In DNA form, the CDR3 reads TGTGCCATCAGTGAATACCGTTCTGAGACCCAGTACTTC.

This clonotype has only a few counts. The rearrangement uses TRBV5-1 and TRBJ1-1; D call uncertain. The CDR3 length is 13 residues. V gave up 0 bases and J gave up 10 bases, with 13 bases separating them. Germline V gives CDR1 SGHRS, CDR2 YFSETQ. The CDR3 sequence: CASSLEQEPVAFF. CDR3 nucleotides: TGCGCCAGCAGCTTGGAGCAGGAACCCGTAGCTTTCTTT.

This clonotype was seen ten or more times. The V gene is TRBV6-1, the J gene TRBJ2-5, with 8 bases aligning to TRBD2. Germline assignment: CDR1 MNHNS and CDR2 SASEGT. V shed 6 bases and J 6 bases; nucleotides not matched to a gene: 18. CDR3 size: 17 residues. CDR3 residues: CASSLHSRSSGIKTQYF. In DNA form, the CDR3 reads TGTGCCAGCAGCTTACATTCACGAAGTAGCGGGATTAAGACCCAGTACTTC.

This clonotype was detected ten times or more. This sequence joins TRBV27 and TRBJ1-1, with D perhaps TRBD1 (5 bases). CDR3 length: 14 amino acids. Trimming left V 8 bases short and J 1 base short, with 14 bases between. The germline V gene has CDR1 MNHEY and CDR2 SMNVEV (reference sequence). Here the CDR3 DNA reads TGTGCCAGCTCTGGGGGGTGGCGGAACACTGAAGCTTTCTTT. Protein sequence: CASSGGWRNTEAFF.